The sequence of this TCR beta chain was determined in a study of OX40 agonist ivuxolimab in advanced cancers. Study context: Patients in dose escalation had liver, melanoma, kidney or head and neck cancers.

The CDR3 runs to 16 residues. Germline-derived CDR1 and CDR2 are MNHNY and SVGAGI (reference sequence). Trimming shortened V by 6 bases and J by 0 bases, and 18 bases separated the two germline ends. At baseline, cycle 4 day 1, and cycle 7 day 1, blood was sampled. Measured with immunoSEQ multiplex PCR; TCRdb has only the in-frame clones, and not every one. The sample includes more than 70,000 clones, around 80% of them seen just once. The chain links TRBV6-6 to TRBJ2-7, with D tentatively TRBD2 (6 bases). The starting material was CD4+ or CD8+ T cells sorted from blood, obtained in a trial of the OX40 agonist ivuxolimab. The sequence was collected from an adult with an advanced solid tumor such as melanoma, head and neck, liver or kidney cancer. CDR3 bases: TGTGCCAGCAGGATCCGAAGCGGGCGATCCTCCTACGAGCAGTACTTC. It specifies CASRIRSGRSSYEQYF.